The 15 T cell receptor beta chains in this list originate from one sample, sequenced in a study of cytomegalovirus exposure and HLA in healthy donors. Both 60 Vbeta primers and 13 Jbeta primers went into the PCR. The data were produced by immunoSEQ multiplex PCR, yet TCRdb's version contains in-frame clones alone and is incomplete. This sample has about 160,000 clones, with roughly 65% found just once. Source material: PBMCs. The receptors here all came from a man aged 18 to 29 in good health and CMV-seropositive.

Note on this clone: One end of the junction does not line up with germline, which may come from a read error. V is TRBV7-7 and J is TRBJ2-2, with 8 bases aligning to TRBD1. Germline loops: CDR1 SSHAT, CDR2 FNYEAQ (reference sequence). The CDR3 runs to 17 residues. The CDR3 sequence: CASSSLKQGANTGELFF. The DNA of the CDR3 is TGTGCTAGCAGCTCGTTGAAGCAGGGGGCAAATACCGGGGAGCTGTTTTTT.

The chain couples TRBV5-6 to TRBJ2-1, with a tentative D call TRBD1 (5 bases). Germline values: CDR1 SGHDT, CDR2 YYEEEE. This CDR3 region has 13 residues. V lost 0 bases and J lost 10, with 11 bases in between. The CDR3 reads CASSLGQFREQFF. In DNA, the CDR3 is TGTGCCAGCAGCTTGGGACAGTTCCGCGAGCAGTTCTTC.

This clone was detected a few times. The V call is TRBV5-6, the J call TRBJ2-5, with 9 bases matching TRBD1. The CDR3 runs 15 residues. V lost 1 base, J lost 5 bases, and 6 bases stayed unmatched. CDR1 and CDR2 (germline): SGHDT, YYEEEE. CDR3 in DNA: TGTGCCAGCAGCTTGAACAGGGGGCAGGTGGAGACCCAGTACTTC. It codes for CASSLNRGQVETQYF. The variable domain in full, with the rest retrieved from reference TRBV5-6 and TRBJ2-5, is DAGVTQSPTHLIKTRGQQVTLRCSPKSGHDTVSWYQQALGQGPQFIFQYYEEEERQRGNFPDRFSGHQFPNYSSELNVNALLLGDSALYLCASSLNRGQVETQYFGPGTRLLVL.

The rearrangement joins TRBV7-2 to TRBJ1-2, with D perhaps matching TRBD1 (5 bases). Per the germline V gene, CDR1 is SGHTA and CDR2 is FQGNSA. V shed 5 bases and J shed 3 bases, with 16 bases lying between them. CDR3 length: 15 amino acids. CDR3 protein: CASSDSGTNHYGYTF. The CDR3 region has the DNA TGTGCCAGCAGCGATTCCGGGACTAACCACTATGGCTACACCTTC.

The rearrangement joins TRBV7-2 to TRBJ2-2; maybe TRBD2 (6 bases). The germline V gene encodes CDR1 SGHTA and CDR2 FQGNSA. This CDR3 has 15 amino acids. Trimming left V 3 bases short and J 0 bases short, with 8 bases between. CDR3 residues: CASSFSGANTGELFF. DNA for the CDR3: TGTGCCAGCAGCTTTTCGGGGGCGAACACCGGGGAGCTGTTTTTT.

The rearrangement uses TRBV29-1 and TRBJ1-2, with TRBD1 matching over 8 bases. Unmatched junction bases numbered 8, after V lost 4 bases and J lost 4 bases. The CDR3 has 14 residues. The germline CDR1 and CDR2 sequences are SQVTM and ANQGSEA. In nucleotides, the CDR3 is TGCAGCGTTGCGAGTGGCAGGGGGCCCTATGGCTACACCTTC. It specifies CSVASGRGPYGYTF. Using reference TRBV29-1 and TRBJ1-2 for the parts outside the CDR3, the full variable domain is SAVISQKPSRDICQRGTSLTIQCQVDSQVTMMFWYRQQPGQSLTLIATANQGSEATYESGFVIDKFPISRPNLTFSTLTVSNMSPEDSSIYLCSVASGRGPYGYTFGSGTRLTVV.

The rearrangement uses TRBV6-5 and TRBJ1-1; a possible D gene is TRBD1 (5 bases). Germline V CDR1 and CDR2: MNHEY, SVGAGI. The CDR3 is made up of 14 amino acids. The germline V and J ends were trimmed by 8 bases and 5 bases, with 18 bases remaining between them. CDR3 protein: CASHPAGPVTEAFF. The CDR3 nucleotides read TGTGCCAGCCATCCTGCGGGGCCGGTGACTGAAGCTTTCTTT.

This clone appeared a single time. The genes are TRBV7-2 and TRBJ1-2; 7 nucleotides agree with TRBD1. CDR3 size: 14 residues. Germline lookup yields CDR1 SGHTA and CDR2 FQGNSA. The V and J ends lost 0 bases and 6 bases, in that order; junction bases with no gene match: 4. DNA of the CDR3: TGTGCCAGCAGCTTAGCCCGGGACAGCAATGGCTACACCTTC. Its protein product is CASSLARDSNGYTF.

The V and J genes are TRBV28 and TRBJ2-7; TRBD2 aligns across 11 bases. After removal of 6 bases from V and 0 bases from J, the junction contained 4 bases not matched to a gene. From germline, CDR1 is MDHEN and CDR2 SYDVKM. The CDR3 sequence is 15 residues long. CDR3 loop: CASRSSGRPSYEQYV. The CDR3 DNA sequence: TGTGCCAGCAGATCTAGCGGGAGGCCCTCCTACGAGCAGTACGTC.

The J gene is TRBJ2-1, the V gene TRBV15; 9 bases map to TRBD1. The CDR3 covers 16 residues. Trimming at V came to 1 base and at J to 2 bases, leaving 3 bases not matched to a gene. Germline V gene data show CDR1 as LNHNV and CDR2 as YYDKDF (reference sequence). The CDR3 loop is CATSRGGDRAYNEQFF. For the CDR3, the DNA is TGTGCCACCAGCAGAGGGGGGGACAGGGCCTACAATGAGCAGTTCTTC.

The chain uses TRBV7-3 and TRBJ2-5; 7 positions match TRBD1. The V and J ends lost 2 bases and 4 bases, in that order; junction bases with no gene match: 1. Germline CDR1 SGHTA, CDR2 FQGTGA. The CDR3 is 13 amino acids. The chain's CDR3 is CASSLGTAETQYF. The CDR3 nucleotides are TGTGCCAGCAGCTTAGGGACAGCAGAGACCCAGTACTTC.

This rearrangement joins TRBV19 to TRBJ1-1; 10 bases align to TRBD1. Germline CDR1 is LNHDA and CDR2 is SQIVND (reference sequence). The CDR3 totals 12 residues. V gave up 6 bases and J gave up 11 bases; unmatched junction bases: 6. The CDR3 loop is CASRSGTGDAFF. Here the CDR3 DNA reads TGTGCCAGTAGATCCGGGACAGGGGATGCTTTCTTT.

J is TRBJ2-5 and V is TRBV7-8; D possibly corresponds to TRBD2 (6 bases). The CDR3 consists of 14 residues. The V gene's germline CDR1 is SGHVS and CDR2 FQNEAQ. Trimming pared 2 bases from V and 2 bases from J, leaving 9 bases between. The CDR3 nucleotides are TGTGCCAGCAGCTTAAGCGGGCGACAAGAGACCCAGTACTTC. Encoded protein: CASSLSGRQETQYF.

The V gene is TRBV30, the J gene TRBJ2-5; 8 bases agree with TRBD2. CDR1 is GTSNPN, CDR2 SVGIG, per germline (reference sequence). The CDR3 totals 11 residues. V was pared by 5 bases and J by 7 bases, with 3 bases of the junction left unmatched. The CDR3: CAWSGGGTQYF. The CDR3 DNA sequence: TGTGCCTGGTCGGGAGGGGGGACCCAGTACTTC.

The chain has TRBV6-1 and TRBJ1-5, with 7 bases that match TRBD1. The J segment lost 4 bases and the V segment lost 5 bases, leaving 8 bases of the junction unmatched. The CDR3 is made up of 15 amino acids. Germline loops: CDR1 MNHNS, CDR2 SASEGT. Written as DNA, the CDR3 is TGTGCCAGCAGTTCCGGACAGGTAAGGAATCAGCCCCAGCATTTT. Residues: CASSSGQVRNQPQHF.